The present entry profiles one TCR beta chain with its context. This clone has just a few counts. The clone's antigen remains unknown. Base qualities are not at hand, and no much larger clone is one base apart. The High Capacity cDNA Reverse Transcription Kit was used to reverse transcribe all of the isolated RNA, meaning that expressed TCRB transcripts were what got sequenced. Deep immunoSEQ sequencing was applied to naive, central memory and regulatory T cell samples, giving an average of around 3.8 million total reads per sample. Sorted cells were lysed in RLT buffer and RNA was extracted with DNase-treated RNeasy Micro or Mini kits, depending on cell number. To prevent cross-contamination, every cell subset was processed on its own, while patient and healthy donor samples were processed together. TCRB sequences were amplified from cDNA with the immunoSEQ multiplex PCR, producing 87-bp fragments spanning the CDR3 region. Amplicons were sequenced on the Illumina HiSeq platform. As for the original processing: Synthetic template baselines were used to correct PCR bias computationally, reads within Hamming distance 2 were collapsed together, and singletons that could not be merged were discarded. By aligning reads against IMGT, V, D and J genes, CDR3 length, and insertions or deletions at six rearrangement sites were assigned. Within each subset, clonotype counts were normalized to sorted cell number, after which true diversity and Gini coefficients were computed with the tcR R package. The overlap coefficient, calculated on TCRB nucleotide sequences, was used to quantify repertoire sharing. Out-of-frame TCRB sequences from naive cells were analyzed to stand in for the pre-selection repertoire. In TCRdb, the immuneACCESS table is reduced to in-frame sequences with V and J assigned. These tables do not hold every clone; where another copy was compared, an unresolved V gene accounts for under half, and the others remain unexplained. V, J and clone size were drawn from that table, and D and trimming were deduced from the DNA. The sample has hundreds of thousands of clones on record, approximately 31% of them singletons. The ten largest make up 0.05% to 0.065% of the sample.

The sample comes from a study of beta chain features in type 1 diabetes (dated by TCRdb to 2016 to 2019). Regarding the research as a whole: Patients and healthy donors did not differ in mean age, gender distribution, total cell number or subset yield. A total of roughly 98,000,000 sorted cells were examined across all samples, and a strong correlation was observed between cell number per subset and RNA yield. In the study, recently diagnosed type 1 diabetes patients and matched healthy donors were compared on the TCRB repertoires of their sorted circulating CD4+ T cell subsets. Regulatory and stem cell-like memory subsets were isolated from only 8 patients and roughly 8 healthy donors, whereas naive and central memory subsets came from all 30 or so donors.

On the study overall, not on this receptor specifically: Only small numbers of individuals were included in the HLA sub-analyses, which left unresolved whether HLA type had any influence on TCRB rearrangement. PCR may preferentially amplify shorter templates, but because patient and control samples were amplified and corrected together, any resulting skew would affect both groups equally. Naive, central memory and regulatory TCRB repertoires appeared to be more alike among patients than among healthy donors. Because cDNA was sequenced instead of genomic DNA, activated cells with high expression could be over-represented, although the groups did not differ in activation or CD3 levels. Patients with type 1 diabetes made fewer insertions and deleted more nucleotides at VDJ recombination sites, implying thymic rearrangement abnormalities. In all four CD4+ subsets, TCRB CDR3 length was moderately but significantly shorter in type 1 diabetes patients.

Each donor gave one peripheral blood draw, averaging around 0.11 L, which was collected into heparinised tubes. A BD FACSAria II was used to sort naive, central memory, regulatory and stem cell-like memory CD4+ T cells with a panel that included CD45RO, CCR7, CD25, CD127, CD95 and CD27. A purity above 95% was achieved for all sorted populations. Right away, PBMCs were isolated by Lymphoprep density gradient centrifugation and were stained directly, with no culture step. So that batch effects would be minimized, each experiment stained and sorted samples in pairs, pairing one healthy donor with one patient. CDR1 is given as SQVTM and CDR2 as ANQGSEA, both from the germline V gene. The CDR3 starts with the cysteine, ends with the phenylalanine, and has 15 residues. Just the 45-base CDR3 DNA is kept, in frame starting at base 1. Deletion took 4 bases off V and 2 bases off J, with a span of 17 bases between the germline ends.

The sequence came from a man aged 18 to 30 in good health. Sequenced sample: naive CD4+ T cells from blood. The cell subset or site label on this specimen signifies: true naive CD4+ T cells. This chain joins TRBV29-1 to TRBJ2-5, and the D gene may be TRBD2, 5 bases matching. The CDR3 is CSVAPSPGMQETQYF. The sequenced DNA: TGCAGCGTTGCCCCATCTCCGGGGATGCAAGAGACCCAGTACTTC.